Presented here are 32 T cell receptor beta chains from one specimen sequenced in a study of shared clonotypes between healthy human individuals. Method: immunoSEQ multiplex PCR; TCRdb's copy keeps in-frame clones and lacks some. The profile shows roughly 330,000 clones, around two thirds of them singletons. The specimen was memory CD4+ T cells sorted from blood. Indicated subset: CD45RA-negative fraction. These receptors originate from a young man in good health.

The CDR3: CASSVGLAGVRYTGELFF. CDR3 DNA sequence: TGTGCCAGCAGCGTGGGACTAGCGGGAGTTAGGTACACCGGGGAGCTGTTTTTT. This chain joins TRBV11-2 and TRBJ2-2, with TRBD2 matching 14 bases. There are 18 residues in the CDR3. V was clipped by 5 bases and J by 3 bases; unmatched bases: 8. Germline CDR1 is SGHAT and CDR2 is FQNNGV.

The CDR3 nucleotides read TGTGCCAGCAGTGATTCCCGGACAGGGGGCATGGACTATGGCTACACCTTC. This gives the protein CASSDSRTGGMDYGYTF. The chain is built from TRBV6-1 and TRBJ1-2; 11 bases map to TRBD1. This CDR3 comprises 17 residues. Trimming took 3 bases from V and 3 from J; bases not matched to a gene: 9. The germline V gene has CDR1 MNHNS and CDR2 SASEGT.

The chain uses TRBV19 and TRBJ1-2; D is possibly TRBD1 (5 bases). The CDR3 consists of 13 residues. The germline V gene has CDR1 LNHDA and CDR2 SQIVND (reference sequence). V gave up 0 bases and J gave up 8 bases, with 10 bases separating them. The CDR3 nucleotides are TGTGCCAGTAGTATAGACCGTGGGGACGGCTACACCTTC. Translating it yields CASSIDRGDGYTF.

The J gene is TRBJ2-2, the V gene TRBV4-2, with D possibly TRBD2 on 6 matching bases. V lost 0 bases and J 1 base, leaving 12 bases between the germline ends. The germline gives CDR1 LGHNA, CDR2 YNFKEQ. There are 17 residues in the CDR3. CDR3 protein: CASSQELSGWNTGELFF. Here the CDR3 DNA reads TGTGCCAGCAGCCAAGAACTAAGCGGGTGGAACACCGGGGAGCTGTTTTTT.

The rearrangement uses TRBV6-1 and TRBJ2-3; 11 positions agree with TRBD2. CDR1 and CDR2 (germline): MNHNS, SASEGT. The CDR3 runs to 14 residues. The V segment lost 4 bases and the J segment 11 bases; nucleotides outside the gene matches: 8. DNA for the CDR3: TGTGCCAGCAGTGGTAGCGGGAGGGCCTGGGGGCAGTATTTT. This encodes CASSGSGRAWGQYF.

The CDR3 is CASSLGLADSNEQFF. The CDR3 bases are TGTGCCAGCAGCCTTGGACTAGCGGATAGCAATGAGCAGTTCTTC. V usage is TRBV5-4 and J usage is TRBJ2-1; 10 positions match TRBD2. After removal of 4 bases from V and 6 bases from J, the junction contained 7 bases not matched to a gene. The germline gives CDR1 SGHNT, CDR2 YYREEE (reference sequence). This CDR3 has 15 amino acids.

The chain combines TRBV13 with TRBJ1-2, with D tentatively TRBD1 (5 bases). Germline V gene sequence: CDR1 PRHDT, CDR2 FYEKMQ (reference sequence). Trimming cost V 3 bases and J 8 bases, with 16 bases left between them. The CDR3 is 14 amino acids. As DNA, the CDR3 is TGTGCCAGCAGCTTGGGGACCCTCAACGGGGGCTACACCTTC. It encodes CASSLGTLNGGYTF.

V gene TRBV28 combines with J gene TRBJ2-1; 11 bases map to TRBD2. Germline V gene data show CDR1 as MDHEN and CDR2 as SYDVKM. The CDR3 is 15 amino acids. J lost 5 bases, V lost 6 bases, and 6 bases had no gene match. For the CDR3, the DNA is TGTGCCAGCAGGGTAGCGGGAGGGCCAAACAATGAGCAGTTCTTC. It codes for CASRVAGGPNNEQFF.

The DNA for the CDR3 is TGTGCCAGCAGTGTTTCCGGGGACTATGGCTACACCTTC. It yields the protein CASSVSGDYGYTF. This sequence joins TRBV6-1 and TRBJ1-2; D not resolved. Looked up from germline, CDR1 is MNHNS and CDR2 is SASEGT. V lost 4 bases and J 3 bases, leaving 9 bases between the germline ends. This CDR3 contains 13 residues.

V gene TRBV18 combines with J gene TRBJ2-2, with 9 nucleotides matching TRBD2. The CDR3 contains 15 residues. CDR1 is KGHSH and CDR2 is LQKENI in the germline V gene. The V and J ends lost 3 bases and 4 bases, in that order; junction bases with no gene match: 3. CDR3 amino acids: CASSPSGRITGELFF. The CDR3 nucleotides are TGTGCCAGCTCACCTAGCGGGAGAATCACCGGGGAGCTGTTTTTT.

V is TRBV29-1 and J is TRBJ2-6; D may be TRBD1 (5 bases). The CDR3 covers 17 residues. Germline V gene sequence: CDR1 SQVTM, CDR2 ANQGSEA. Trimming left V 2 bases short and J 2 bases short, with 16 bases between. The DNA for the CDR3 is TGCAGCGTTGAACTCGCGTCAGGGCTTACTGGGGCCAACGTCCTGACTTTC. Translation gives CSVELASGLTGANVLTF.

The chain employs TRBV27 and TRBJ2-6; TRBD1 matches 8 bases. V gave up 5 bases and J gave up 0 bases; unmatched junction bases: 6. From germline, CDR1 is MNHEY and CDR2 SMNVEV (reference sequence). CDR3 length: 17 amino acids. The CDR3 nucleotides are TGTGCCAGCAGTCGACAGGGGACCTCCTCTGGGGCCAACGTCCTGACTTTC. Amino acid sequence: CASSRQGTSSGANVLTF.

This clone was observed a few times. V gene TRBV6-1 combines with J gene TRBJ2-3, with 7 bases that match TRBD2. Germline V gene data show CDR1 as MNHNS and CDR2 as SASEGT. This CDR3 is 15 amino acids long. The V segment lost 5 bases and the J segment 2 bases; nucleotides outside the gene matches: 7. CDR3 amino acids: CASSQGREPTDTQYF. The CDR3 region has the DNA TGTGCCAGCAGTCAAGGGAGGGAGCCCACAGATACGCAGTATTTT.

The chain recombines TRBV4-3 with TRBJ1-3, with 7 bases aligning to TRBD1. CDR1 LGHNA and CDR2 YSLEER come from the germline V gene. V lost 6 bases and J lost 0; bases outside the gene matches: 5. The CDR3 is 15 residues long. Here the CDR3 DNA reads TGCGCCAGCAGTCCGGGACAGCGCTCTGGAAACACCATATATTTT. Translated, it gives CASSPGQRSGNTIYF.

V usage is TRBV4-2 and J usage is TRBJ1-2; D is uncertain. CDR1 LGHNA and CDR2 YNFKEQ come from the germline V gene. The CDR3 length is 14 residues. V lost 0 bases, J lost 3 bases, and 8 bases lay in between. CDR3 DNA: TGTGCCAGCAGCCAAGAGTTCACGGACTATGGCTACACCTTC. This translates into CASSQEFTDYGYTF.

The chain is built from TRBV2 and TRBJ2-2, with D tentatively TRBD1 or TRBD2 (6 bases each). Between the trimmed V and J ends, which lost 6 bases and 6 bases, there was a span of 17 bases. Germline values: CDR1 SNHLY, CDR2 FYNNEI. The CDR3 is made up of 15 amino acids. CDR3 sequence: CASRDSRGQAGELFF. The CDR3 DNA reads TGTGCCAGCAGAGACTCCCGGGGGCAGGCCGGGGAGCTGTTTTTT.

The chain employs TRBV9 and TRBJ2-7, with D perhaps matching TRBD2 (6 bases). V was cut by 3 bases and J by 6 bases, with 13 bases left in between. From germline, CDR1 is SGDLS and CDR2 YYNGEE. The CDR3 is 13 residues long. The DNA of the CDR3 is TGTGCCAGCAGCGAAACTAGCTTAGGCGAGCAGTACTTC. Translated: CASSETSLGEQYF.

The chain is built from TRBV5-1 and TRBJ1-1; TRBD1 might be the D (6 bases). V shed 2 bases and J shed 2 bases, with 10 bases lying between them. The CDR3 is made up of 14 amino acids. Germline V gives CDR1 SGHRS, CDR2 YFSETQ. CDR3 residues: CASSFQQGNTEAFF. In DNA form, the CDR3 reads TGCGCCAGCAGCTTTCAACAGGGAAACACTGAAGCTTTCTTT.

In its sample, this clone was seen once. The chain is built from TRBV11-3 and TRBJ2-1; TRBD2 matches at 8 bases. This CDR3 has 16 amino acids. Germline V gene lookup returns CDR1 SGHNT and CDR2 YENEEA. V was clipped by 1 base and J by 8 bases; unmatched bases: 10. CDR3 residues: CASSLGGTSSIYEQFF. In DNA form, the CDR3 reads TGTGCCAGCAGCTTAGGCGGGACTAGTTCTATCTATGAGCAGTTCTTC. The complete variable domain, with remaining parts taken from reference TRBV11-3 and TRBJ2-1, reads EAGVVQSPRYKIIEKKQPVAFWCNPISGHNTLYWYLQNLGQGPELLIRYENEEAVDDSQLPKDRFSAERLKGVDSTLKIQPAELGDSAVYLCASSLGGTSSIYEQFFGPGTRLTVL.

V usage is TRBV29-1 and J usage is TRBJ2-5; D not certain. CDR3 length: 12 amino acids. Trimming took off 5 bases at V and 7 bases at J, with 14 bases between the two ends. CDR1 is SQVTM and CDR2 is ANQGSEA in the germline V gene. CDR3 in amino acids: CSVSRQSVTQYF. The CDR3 bases are TGCAGCGTTTCAAGACAATCTGTGACCCAGTACTTC.

This clone was seen many times. The V call is TRBV9, the J call TRBJ2-7, with D maybe TRBD2 (6 bases). The CDR3 has 13 residues. V was trimmed by 4 bases and J by 0 bases, leaving 8 bases between them. CDR1 and CDR2 from the germline V gene are SGDLS and YYNGEE. In DNA form, the CDR3 reads TGTGCCAGCAGCCGCGGGGTCTCCTACGAGCAGTACTTC. Amino acids: CASSRGVSYEQYF.

The rearrangement links TRBV5-1 to TRBJ2-7; the D is unclear. The germline V gene has CDR1 SGHRS and CDR2 YFSETQ. The CDR3 covers 15 residues. Trimming left V 0 bases short and J 0 bases short, with 10 bases between. The CDR3 is CASSLVHIPSYEQYF. CDR3 bases: TGCGCCAGCAGCTTGGTCCATATCCCCTCCTACGAGCAGTACTTC.

This clone was recorded once. The chain joins TRBV19 to TRBJ2-5; no clear D gene. Germline CDR1 is LNHDA and CDR2 is SQIVND (reference sequence). The CDR3 has 12 residues. Trimming took off 5 bases at V and 1 base at J, with 5 bases between the two ends. The CDR3 is CASSSSQETQYF. In DNA, the CDR3 is TGTGCCAGTAGTTCCAGCCAAGAGACCCAGTACTTC.

There are a few counts of this clone. The V and J genes are TRBV19 and TRBJ2-5; tentative D call: TRBD2 (6 bases). Deletions cut 5 bases from V and 4 bases from J, with 14 bases between. In germline, CDR1 is LNHDA, CDR2 SQIVND (reference sequence). The CDR3 runs to 14 residues. CDR3 sequence (DNA): TGTGCCAGTAGTCCGCGGCCCGGGAGAGAGACCCAGTACTTC. Translated: CASSPRPGRETQYF. Looking up the rest from reference TRBV19 and TRBJ2-5 gives the full variable domain: DGGITQSPKYLFRKEGQNVTLSCEQNLNHDAMYWYRQDPGQGLRLIYYSQIVNDFQKGDIAEGYSVSREKKESFPLTVTSAQKNPTAFYLCASSPRPGRETQYFGPGTRLLVL.

In its sample, this clone was seen once. In nucleotides, the CDR3 is TGTGCCAGCAGTGAAGGGCTGGGCTTAGTCGCTTTCTTT. Amino acids: CASSEGLGLVAFF. The chain couples TRBV2 to TRBJ1-1; D call uncertain. The V and J ends lost 1 base and 11 bases respectively, with 14 bases between them. Germline CDR1 and CDR2: SNHLY and FYNNEI. This CDR3 is built from 13 residues.

This CDR3 reads CASSIEQISTEAFF. The CDR3 nucleotides are TGTGCCAGTAGTATAGAACAGATTAGTACTGAAGCTTTCTTT. This chain joins TRBV19 and TRBJ1-1; no clear D. CDR1 LNHDA and CDR2 SQIVND come from the germline V gene (reference sequence). This CDR3 spans 14 amino acids. V dropped 0 bases and J dropped 5 bases, with 10 bases sitting between them.

CDR3 sequence reads: CASSSSGASSYEQYF. The DNA for the CDR3 is TGCGCCAGCAGCTCCTCTGGGGCGAGCTCCTACGAGCAGTACTTC. The chain links TRBV5-1 to TRBJ2-7, with a weak D call TRBD1 (5 bases). Per the germline V gene, CDR1 is SGHRS and CDR2 is YFSETQ. The CDR3 runs 15 residues. Between the trimmed V and J ends, which lost 3 bases and 0 bases, there was a span of 13 bases. Based on the CDR3 plus reference TRBV5-1 and TRBJ2-7, the full variable domain is KAGVTQTPRYLIKTRGQQVTLSCSPISGHRSVSWYQQTPGQGLQFLFEYFSETQRNKGNFPGRFSGRQFSNSRSEMNVSTLELGDSALYLCASSSSGASSYEQYFGPGTRLTVT.

The chain combines TRBV7-3 with TRBJ1-1; TRBD1 might be the D (5 bases). Trimming took off 4 bases at V and 1 base at J, with 13 bases between the two ends. CDR3 size: 15 residues. Germline V gene lookup returns CDR1 SGHTA and CDR2 FQGTGA. DNA of the CDR3: TGTGCCAGCAGCTCCCTTGGGGGAGGGAACACTGAAGCTTTCTTT. This codes for CASSSLGGGNTEAFF. Filled out from reference TRBV7-3 and TRBJ1-1, the complete variable domain reads GAGVSQTPSNKVTEKGKYVELRCDPISGHTALYWYRQSLGQGPEFLIYFQGTGAADDSGLPNDRFFAVRPEGSVSTLKIQRTERGDSAVYLCASSSLGGGNTEAFFGQGTRLTVV.

The V and J genes are TRBV7-8 and TRBJ2-7; 8 bases match TRBD1. The junction had 3 bases not matched to a gene; V was cut back by 5 bases and J by 3 bases. The CDR3 runs 13 residues. The germline V gene has CDR1 SGHVS and CDR2 FQNEAQ. CDR3 region: CASSRTGNYEQYF. CDR3 nucleotide sequence: TGTGCCAGCAGCCGGACAGGGAACTACGAGCAGTACTTC. Drawing the rest from reference TRBV7-8 and TRBJ2-7, the complete variable domain is GAGVSQSPRYKVAKRGQDVALRCDPISGHVSLFWYQQALGQGPEFLTYFQNEAQLDKSGLPSDRFFAERPEGSVSTLKIQRTQQEDSAVYLCASSRTGNYEQYFGPGTRLTVT.

This sequence joins TRBV2 and TRBJ1-5; no reliable D call. Germline CDR1 reads SNHLY; CDR2 reads FYNNEI. The CDR3 contains 13 residues. The ends were cut back, 6 bases at V and 6 bases at J, with 12 bases in the middle. In DNA form, the CDR3 reads TGTGCCAGCAGGTCACAGCTTAGTCAGCCCCAGCATTTT. It is translated as CASRSQLSQPQHF.

The chain joins TRBV6-5 to TRBJ1-1; no clear D gene. Germline lookup yields CDR1 MNHEY and CDR2 SVGAGI. CDR3 length equals 13 residues. Trimming removed 8 bases from V and 12 bases from J, with 22 bases in between. Here the CDR3 reads CASLASSGLTTFF. Here the CDR3 DNA reads TGTGCCAGCTTGGCCTCCAGCGGCCTGACGACTTTCTTT.

This rearrangement joins TRBV10-3 to TRBJ2-7; 7 bases line up with TRBD1. The J segment lost 2 bases and the V segment lost 10 bases, leaving 17 bases of the junction unmatched. Germline CDR1 is ENHRY and CDR2 is SYGVKD. This CDR3 has 16 residues. The DNA for the CDR3 is TGTGCCACCAGCCACAGGGGATGGGTCGGAGCCTACGAGCAGTACTTC. Encoded protein: CATSHRGWVGAYEQYF.